These 19 T cell receptor beta chains originate from one sample sequenced in a study of shared clonotypes between healthy human individuals. Method: immunoSEQ multiplex PCR; TCRdb's copy keeps in-frame clones and lacks some. Among some 1.5 million clones, roughly 96% were seen once, and the ten largest hold approximately 1.2%. Sequenced material: naive CD4+ T cells sorted from blood. Subset indicated: CD45RA+ positively selected. The receptors originated from a man younger than 40 in good health.

V usage is TRBV5-6 and J usage is TRBJ2-1; TRBD2 matches 10 bases. The CDR3 contains 17 residues. Germline trimming cut 4 bases from V and 0 bases from J; bases unmatched to any gene: 7. Germline lookup yields CDR1 SGHDT and CDR2 YYEEEE. The CDR3 loop is CASSIRLAGFSYNEQFF. The CDR3 DNA follows: TGTGCCAGCAGCATACGACTAGCGGGTTTCTCCTACAATGAGCAGTTCTTC.

The gene calls are TRBV5-1 and TRBJ2-6, with 7 positions matching TRBD1. Unmatched junction bases numbered 4, after V lost 0 bases and J lost 4 bases. This CDR3 comprises 16 residues. CDR1 SGHRS and CDR2 YFSETQ come from the germline V gene. DNA of the CDR3: TGCGCCAGCAGCTTGGAGGGGGCGTCAGGGGCCAACGTCCTGACTTTC. This translates into CASSLEGASGANVLTF.

The genes are TRBV5-4 and TRBJ2-3; 7 nucleotides agree with TRBD1. From germline, CDR1 is SGHNT and CDR2 YYREEE (reference sequence). V dropped 3 bases and J dropped 5; count of bases not matched to a gene: 12. The CDR3 totals 16 residues. CDR3 loop: CASSSGQYRGGDTQYF. The CDR3, as DNA: TGTGCCAGCAGCTCGGGCCAATACAGGGGCGGAGATACGCAGTATTTT.

The J gene is TRBJ2-1, the V gene TRBV11-3, with D maybe TRBD2 (6 bases). The CDR3 length is 15 residues. From germline, CDR1 is SGHNT and CDR2 YENEEA. With 5 bases removed from V and 8 bases from J, the gap between germline ends came to 19 bases. The CDR3 nucleotides read TGTGCCAGCAGCCCGAGGGGCGGGAACCTCCATGAGCAGTTCTTC. Translation: CASSPRGGNLHEQFF.

This clone was detected once. The sample carries other DNA sequences with the same CDR3. The J gene is TRBJ2-3, the V gene TRBV19; 11 bases are a match to TRBD2. V dropped 6 bases and J dropped 0; count of bases not matched to a gene: 5. This CDR3 has 16 amino acids. Germline V gene data show CDR1 as LNHDA and CDR2 as SQIVND (reference sequence). CDR3 nucleotide sequence: TGTGCCAGTAGCTTACTAGCGGGAGCTAGCACAGATACGCAGTATTTT. It specifies CASSLLAGASTDTQYF.

The genes are TRBV18 and TRBJ1-1; 8 bases are a match to TRBD1. The germline CDR1 and CDR2 sequences are KGHSH and LQKENI. V lost 5 bases and J lost 4; bases outside the gene matches: 6. There are 14 residues in the CDR3. This chain's CDR3 is CASSVRTGSTEAFF. CDR3 nucleotides: TGTGCCAGCTCAGTCAGGACAGGGAGCACTGAAGCTTTCTTT. The full variable domain, completed using reference TRBV18 and TRBJ1-1, is NAGVMQNPRHLVRRRGQEARLRCSPMKGHSHVYWYRQLPEEGLKFMVYLQKENIIDESGMPKERFSAEFPKEGPSILRIQQVVRGDSAAYFCASSVRTGSTEAFFGQGTRLTVV.

The table lists this clone with a few counts. The J gene is TRBJ1-2, the V gene TRBV6-5; D ambiguous. V lost 5 bases to trimming and J lost 3 bases, with 10 bases between them. CDR3 size: 13 residues. CDR1 and CDR2 from the germline V gene are MNHEY and SVGAGI. The CDR3 nucleotides read TGTGCCAGCAGTCCTAGGAACGACTATGGCTACACCTTC. Protein: CASSPRNDYGYTF.

The rearrangement uses TRBV7-6 and TRBJ2-7; weak D call: TRBD1 (6 bases). The CDR3 extends over 14 amino acids. V gave up 8 bases and J gave up 2 bases, with 16 bases separating them. The germline V gene encodes CDR1 SGHVS and CDR2 FNYEAQ. CDR3 DNA sequence: TGTGCCAGCGTCGCACAGGGTGGAGCCTACGAGCAGTACTTC. As protein: CASVAQGGAYEQYF.

This clone was seen once. The gene calls are TRBV5-6 and TRBJ2-3, with 9 bases that match TRBD2. Germline V gives CDR1 SGHDT, CDR2 YYEEEE. CDR3 length: 17 residues. J was trimmed by 0 bases and V by 0 bases; bases with no gene match: 5. The CDR3 nucleotides read TGTGCCAGCAGCTTGGTGGTAGCGGGAGCCAGCACAGATACGCAGTATTTT. As protein: CASSLVVAGASTDTQYF.

This clone was found once. The gene calls are TRBV5-1 and TRBJ2-3; 14 bases map to TRBD2. The V segment lost 0 bases and the J segment 6 bases; nucleotides outside the gene matches: 6. Germline V CDR1 and CDR2: SGHRS, YFSETQ. The CDR3 extends over 17 amino acids. CDR3 sequence reads: CASSLGGLAGVSDTQYF. In DNA form, the CDR3 reads TGCGCCAGCAGCTTGGGGGGACTAGCGGGAGTTTCGGATACGCAGTATTTT. The full variable domain, rest sourced from reference TRBV5-1 and TRBJ2-3, is KAGVTQTPRYLIKTRGQQVTLSCSPISGHRSVSWYQQTPGQGLQFLFEYFSETQRNKGNFPGRFSGRQFSNSRSEMNVSTLELGDSALYLCASSLGGLAGVSDTQYFGPGTRLTVL.

Concerning this clone: At one end the junction does not follow the germline gene, possibly because of a read error. The gene calls are TRBV19 and TRBJ2-1, with 7 bases aligning to TRBD1. The CDR3 runs 15 residues. Looked up from germline, CDR1 is LNHDA and CDR2 is SQIVND (reference sequence). CDR3 in amino acids: CASSIGRQGYNEQFF. The DNA of the CDR3 is TGTGCCAGTAGCATAGGGCGACAGGGCTACAATGAGCAGTTCTTC.

The chain carries TRBV7-3 and TRBJ2-3, with D perhaps matching TRBD2 (5 bases). V was pared by 4 bases and J by 2 bases, with 10 bases between. The CDR3 extends over 14 amino acids. Germline V lookup: CDR1 SGHTA, CDR2 FQGTGA. CDR3 sequence (DNA): TGTGCCAGCAGCTCCCTAGCCCCCACAGATACGCAGTATTTT. Translated: CASSSLAPTDTQYF.

The CDR3 bases are TGCAGCGTTGACTCGGACAGGGGTTCTGGGGCCAACGTCCTGACTTTC. It yields the protein CSVDSDRGSGANVLTF. The J gene is TRBJ2-6, the V gene TRBV29-1; 9 positions match TRBD1. The CDR3 covers 16 residues. Germline lookup yields CDR1 SQVTM and CDR2 ANQGSEA. Trimming cost V 3 bases and J 1 base; bases outside gene matches: 4.

Of note for this clone: Additional DNA sequences in this sample encode the identical CDR3. This rearrangement joins TRBV9 to TRBJ2-1; TRBD2 is a possible D gene (5 bases). Trimming removed 1 base from V and 4 bases from J, with 9 bases in between. The germline CDR1 and CDR2 sequences are SGDLS and YYNGEE. This CDR3 spans 14 amino acids. CDR3 region: CASSVLGGYNEQFF. The DNA for the CDR3 is TGTGCCAGCAGCGTATTAGGAGGATACAATGAGCAGTTCTTC. Drawing the rest from reference TRBV9 and TRBJ2-1, the complete variable domain is DSGVTQTPKHLITATGQRVTLRCSPRSGDLSVYWYQQSLDQGLQFLIQYYNGEERAKGNILERFSAQQFPDLHSELNLSSLELGDSALYFCASSVLGGYNEQFFGPGTRLTVL.

The chain links TRBV6-1 to TRBJ2-3; weak D call: TRBD2 (6 bases). The germline V and J ends were trimmed by 8 bases and 5 bases, with 14 bases remaining between them. Germline V gene data show CDR1 as MNHNS and CDR2 as SASEGT. CDR3 length equals 13 residues. The DNA of the CDR3 is TGTGCCAGCCGACCGCGGGATTTAGATACGCAGTATTTT. The encoded protein is CASRPRDLDTQYF.

The chain links TRBV2 to TRBJ2-7, with 11 bases lining up with TRBD2. The length of the CDR3 is 16 residues. V dropped 4 bases and J dropped 2; count of bases not matched to a gene: 7. The germline V gene encodes CDR1 SNHLY and CDR2 FYNNEI. The CDR3 bases are TGTGCCAGCAGTGGGTCTAGCGGGAGGCCGCCCTACGAGCAGTACTTC. Protein sequence: CASSGSSGRPPYEQYF.

The rearrangement joins TRBV9 to TRBJ2-1, with 8 bases matching TRBD2. Trimming removed 0 bases from V and 2 bases from J; junction bases left unmatched: 1. This CDR3 is 15 amino acids long. CDR1 SGDLS and CDR2 YYNGEE come from the germline V gene. The chain's CDR3 is CASSVAGGTYNEQFF. The CDR3 DNA is TGTGCCAGCAGCGTAGCGGGGGGGACCTACAATGAGCAGTTCTTC.

The rearrangement uses TRBV6-1 and TRBJ2-7; maybe TRBD1 (6 bases). The V gene's germline CDR1 is MNHNS and CDR2 SASEGT. V was clipped by 5 bases and J by 0 bases, with 14 bases between them. CDR3 length: 15 amino acids. The chain's CDR3 is CASSLRGQTSYEQYF. For the CDR3, the DNA is TGTGCCAGCAGTCTCAGGGGACAAACCTCCTACGAGCAGTACTTC.

The chain is built from TRBV18 and TRBJ2-1; D might be TRBD2 (5 bases). Trimming pared 2 bases from V and 7 bases from J, leaving 15 bases between. Germline V gene lookup returns CDR1 KGHSH and CDR2 LQKENI. The CDR3 loop spans 15 amino acids. CDR3 sequence reads: CASSPSAEPGNEQFF. CDR3 bases: TGTGCCAGCTCACCATCGGCGGAACCGGGGAATGAGCAGTTCTTC. Supplemented by reference TRBV18 and TRBJ2-1, the full variable domain reads NAGVMQNPRHLVRRRGQEARLRCSPMKGHSHVYWYRQLPEEGLKFMVYLQKENIIDESGMPKERFSAEFPKEGPSILRIQQVVRGDSAAYFCASSPSAEPGNEQFFGPGTRLTVL.